A single sample gave rise to the 20 T cell receptor beta chains below, sequenced in a study of OX40 agonist ivuxolimab in advanced cancers. Sequenced by immunoSEQ multiplex PCR; TCRdb stores in-frame clones only, minus some. The sample yields tens of thousands of clones, approximately 85% seen once. This specimen consisted of CD4+ or CD8+ T cells sorted from blood, obtained in a trial of the OX40 agonist ivuxolimab. Receptor source: an adult with an advanced solid tumor such as melanoma, head and neck, liver or kidney cancer.

This clone has just a few counts. V gene TRBV29-1 combines with J gene TRBJ1-2; D not certain. V lost 5 bases to trimming and J lost 2 bases, with 15 bases between them. This CDR3 spans 14 amino acids. Germline V gene data show CDR1 as SQVTM and CDR2 as ANQGSEA. The CDR3 coding sequence is TGCAGCGTTTCAGGAGGGAAGGCAAACTATGGCTACACCTTC. Protein product: CSVSGGKANYGYTF.

The chain employs TRBV5-4 and TRBJ1-2; no clear D. Germline loops: CDR1 SGHNT, CDR2 YYREEE (reference sequence). The V end lost 2 bases, the J end lost 1 base, and 9 bases lay between the germline ends. The CDR3 runs to 14 residues. The DNA for the CDR3 is TGTGCCAGCAGCTTCTTCGGGTTTAACTATGGCTACACCTTC. Amino acids: CASSFFGFNYGYTF.

The rearrangement joins TRBV30 to TRBJ2-3, with TRBD2 matching 8 bases. Per the germline V gene, CDR1 is GTSNPN and CDR2 is SVGIG (reference sequence). V trimming: 2 bases; J trimming: 6 bases; junction bases outside the gene matches: 19. The CDR3 totals 18 residues. The CDR3 DNA is TGTGCCTGGAGTTTTACTCAACGGGCTAGCGGGCGGGTGGATACGCAGTATTTT. Translation: CAWSFTQRASGRVDTQYF.

J is TRBJ1-6 and V is TRBV11-2; D call uncertain. The germline V and J ends were trimmed by 5 bases and 7 bases, with 6 bases remaining between them. CDR1 is SGHAT and CDR2 is FQNNGV in the germline V gene. The CDR3 extends over 12 amino acids. CDR3: CASSRLNSPLHF. The CDR3 DNA follows: TGTGCCAGCAGCCGACTAAATTCACCCCTCCACTTT.

V and J are TRBV19 and TRBJ1-1, with D unresolved. The CDR3 has 12 residues. V lost 5 bases, J lost 7 bases, and 11 bases lay in between. Germline CDR1 and CDR2: LNHDA and SQIVND (reference sequence). CDR3 region: CASSRQEFEAFF. CDR3 DNA: TGTGCCAGTAGTCGTCAGGAGTTTGAAGCTTTCTTT.

V and J are TRBV7-2 and TRBJ2-3; TRBD2 matches 7 bases. The CDR3 extends over 16 amino acids. Germline CDR1 is SGHTA and CDR2 is FQGNSA. V lost 2 bases, J lost 2 bases, and 7 bases stayed unmatched. CDR3 nucleotide sequence: TGTGCCAGCAGCTTACTGGGGGGGACTAACACAGATACGCAGTATTTT. It is translated as CASSLLGGTNTDTQYF.

The chain carries TRBV5-4 and TRBJ1-2, with TRBD1 matching 7 bases. J gave up 7 bases and V 1 base, and 4 bases lay outside the gene matches. The germline CDR1 and CDR2 sequences are SGHNT and YYREEE (reference sequence). The length of the CDR3 is 13 residues. The CDR3 sequence: CASSLRGRGGYTF. The CDR3 region has the DNA TGTGCCAGCAGCTTGAGGGGGCGGGGTGGCTACACCTTC. Variable domain in full (rest from reference TRBV5-4 and TRBJ1-2): ETGVTQSPTHLIKTRGQQVTLRCSSQSGHNTVSWYQQALGQGPQFIFQYYREEENGRGNFPPRFSGLQFPNYSSELNVNALELDDSALYLCASSLRGRGGYTFGSGTRLTVV.

The gene calls are TRBV25-1 and TRBJ2-5; D unresolved. The CDR3 consists of 14 residues. The V end was cut by 0 bases, the J end by 2 bases, with 7 bases between. From germline, CDR1 is MGHDK and CDR2 SYGVNS. The CDR3: CASSEYPEQETQYF. The DNA of the CDR3 is TGTGCCAGCAGTGAATACCCGGAACAAGAGACCCAGTACTTC.

The chain recombines TRBV15 with TRBJ1-2; possibly TRBD1 for D (5 bases). The CDR3 contains 15 residues. Deletions cut 0 bases from V and 4 bases from J, with 12 bases between. Germline-derived CDR1 and CDR2 are LNHNV and YYDKDF (reference sequence). This chain's CDR3 is CATSRDLSGSYGYTF. CDR3 DNA sequence: TGTGCCACCAGCAGAGATCTCTCAGGGTCCTATGGCTACACCTTC.

This clone has just a few counts. V usage is TRBV28 and J usage is TRBJ2-3; unclear D gene. From germline, CDR1 is MDHEN and CDR2 SYDVKM. Trimming took 4 bases from V and 4 from J, leaving 9 bases between them. The CDR3 runs to 13 residues. CDR3 loop: CASSSPSSDTQYF. DNA for the CDR3: TGTGCCAGCAGTTCCCCCAGTTCAGATACGCAGTATTTT.

This chain connects TRBV14 to TRBJ2-7; 7 positions agree with TRBD1. The CDR3 runs 15 residues. Germline values: CDR1 SGHDN, CDR2 FVKESK. Germline trimming cut 1 base from V and 1 base from J; bases unmatched to any gene: 4. CDR3 region: CASSQGQGASYEQYF. For the CDR3, the DNA is TGTGCCAGCAGCCAAGGACAGGGCGCGTCCTACGAGCAGTACTTC.

The chain employs TRBV10-1 and TRBJ2-7; a weak D match, TRBD2 (5 bases). Trimming removed 0 bases at V and 3 bases at J, with 9 bases between. This CDR3 region has 14 residues. CDR1 and CDR2 (germline): WNHNN, SYGVQD (reference sequence). The CDR3 sequence is CASSESGRGYEQYF. Here the CDR3 DNA reads TGCGCCAGCAGTGAGTCGGGTCGGGGCTACGAGCAGTACTTC.

This clone was detected only once. The gene calls are TRBV28 and TRBJ1-5; 8 bases line up with TRBD1. This CDR3 has 14 residues. CDR1 MDHEN and CDR2 SYDVKM come from the germline V gene. V trimming: 2 bases; J trimming: 7 bases; junction bases outside the gene matches: 4. CDR3 protein: CASSLPGGGQPQHF. The CDR3 bases are TGTGCCAGCAGTTTACCAGGGGGCGGACAGCCCCAGCATTTT. Full variable domain (missing parts from reference TRBV28 and TRBJ1-5): DVKVTQSSRYLVKRTGEKVFLECVQDMDHENMFWYRQDPGLGLRLIYFSYDVKMKEKGDIPEGYSVSREKKERFSLILESASTNQTSMYLCASSLPGGGQPQHFGDGTRLSIL.

The V call is TRBV7-9, the J call TRBJ1-3; D unresolved. The CDR3 contains 17 residues. The germline V and J ends were trimmed by 3 bases and 0 bases, with 15 bases remaining between them. Germline CDR1 SEHNR, CDR2 FQNEAQ (reference sequence). The CDR3 spells CASSFRSAGFSGNTIYF. CDR3 coding DNA: TGTGCCAGCAGCTTTAGGTCAGCGGGCTTCTCTGGAAACACCATATATTTT.

The chain has TRBV2 and TRBJ1-2, with D perhaps matching TRBD1 (5 bases). The ends were cut back, 5 bases at V and 2 bases at J, with 9 bases in the middle. The CDR3 totals 13 residues. Germline values: CDR1 SNHLY, CDR2 FYNNEI. CDR3: CASSRDLNYGYTF. In nucleotides, the CDR3 is TGTGCCAGCAGTCGGGACTTAAACTATGGCTACACCTTC. The variable domain in full, with the rest retrieved from reference TRBV2 and TRBJ1-2, is EPEVTQTPSHQVTQMGQEVILRCVPISNHLYFYWYRQILGQKVEFLVSFYNNEISEKSEIFDDQFSVERPDGSNFTLKIRSTKLEDSAMYFCASSRDLNYGYTFGSGTRLTVV.

This clone was counted a few times. V is TRBV28 and J is TRBJ1-4; D is uncertain. This CDR3 is built from 13 residues. CDR1 is MDHEN, CDR2 SYDVKM, per germline. V was clipped by 10 bases and J by 8 bases, with 17 bases between them. CDR3 loop: CATLTRSLEKLFF. In nucleotides, the CDR3 is TGTGCCACTCTGACGAGATCTCTGGAAAAACTGTTTTTT.

The J gene is TRBJ1-2, the V gene TRBV4-1; D is ambiguous. The CDR3 length is 15 residues. The V gene lost 0 bases and the J gene lost 2 bases, with 10 bases spanning the gap. The germline V gene encodes CDR1 MGHRA and CDR2 YSYEKL. CDR3 coding DNA: TGCGCCAGCAGCCAAGAATGGCACCTAAACTATGGCTACACCTTC. It yields the protein CASSQEWHLNYGYTF.

In this sample, this clone turned up a few times. The CDR3 nucleotides are TGTGCCAGCACCTTCATAGGGCCGCCCCCCGAGGATTATTCACCCCTCCACTTT. The encoded protein is CASTFIGPPPEDYSPLHF. The rearrangement links TRBV21-1 to TRBJ1-6. TRBV21-1 is designated a pseudogene. The CDR3 runs 18 residues.

This clone was counted many times. The rearrangement links TRBV9 to TRBJ1-3; no clear D. Trimming took off 3 bases at V and 0 bases at J, with 7 bases between the two ends. This CDR3 has 14 amino acids. In germline, CDR1 is SGDLS, CDR2 YYNGEE. Written as DNA, the CDR3 is TGTGCCAGCAGCGGGCCCGGCTCTGGAAACACCATATATTTT. This gives the protein CASSGPGSGNTIYF.

As DNA, the CDR3 is TGTGCCAGCGGATCTGGGTGGAGGCATGAGACCCAGTACTTC. This translates into CASGSGWRHETQYF. The V gene is TRBV7-9, the J gene TRBJ2-5; TRBD2 is a possible D gene (5 bases). Trimming stripped 8 bases from V and 5 bases from J, with 18 bases between. There are 14 residues in the CDR3. Germline CDR1 and CDR2: SEHNR and FQNEAQ (reference sequence).